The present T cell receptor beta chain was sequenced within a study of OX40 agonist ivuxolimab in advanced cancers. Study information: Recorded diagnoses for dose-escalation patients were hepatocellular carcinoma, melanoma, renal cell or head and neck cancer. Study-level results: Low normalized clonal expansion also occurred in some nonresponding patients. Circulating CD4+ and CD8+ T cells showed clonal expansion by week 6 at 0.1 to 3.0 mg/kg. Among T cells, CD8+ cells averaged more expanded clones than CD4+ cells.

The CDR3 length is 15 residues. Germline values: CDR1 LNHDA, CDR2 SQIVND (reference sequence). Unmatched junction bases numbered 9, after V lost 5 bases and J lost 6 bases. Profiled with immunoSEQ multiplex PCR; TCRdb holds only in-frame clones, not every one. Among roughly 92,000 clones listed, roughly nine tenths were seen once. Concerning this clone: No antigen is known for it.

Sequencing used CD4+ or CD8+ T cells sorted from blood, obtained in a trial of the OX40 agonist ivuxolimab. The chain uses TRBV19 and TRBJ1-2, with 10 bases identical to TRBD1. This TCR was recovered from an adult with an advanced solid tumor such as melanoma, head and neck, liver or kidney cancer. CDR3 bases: TGTGCCAGTAGTCCCTTCGGGACAGGGGTAAATGGCTACACCTTC. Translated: CASSPFGTGVNGYTF.